These 9 T cell receptor beta chains were sequenced from one sample in a study of blood T cell repertoires in COVID-19. Sequencing was performed with immunoSEQ multiplex PCR; in TCRdb, only in-frame clones are kept and a portion is missing. The sample comprises 55,000 to 80,000 clones, around 82% of which are singletons, and around 15% rests with the top ten. Sequenced input: peripheral blood. The receptors stem from a man older than 75 with active COVID-19.

The chain recombines TRBV4-1 with TRBJ2-3, with D possibly being TRBD1 (6 bases). V was clipped by 2 bases and J by 6 bases, with 24 bases between them. CDR3 length: 18 amino acids. The V gene's germline CDR1 is MGHRA and CDR2 YSYEKL. The CDR3 DNA follows: TGCGCCAGCAGCCAATATATGGGGGCCGGAGGAGCGACGGATACGCAGTATTTT. This gives the protein CASSQYMGAGGATDTQYF.

Here the CDR3 DNA reads TGCGCCAGCAGCTTCGGACAGGGCTCCTACGAGCAGTACTTC. It specifies CASSFGQGSYEQYF. The chain links TRBV5-1 to TRBJ2-7, with TRBD1 matching 8 bases. CDR3 length: 14 residues. In germline, CDR1 is SGHRS, CDR2 YFSETQ. V shed 2 bases, J shed 0 bases, and the junction held 1 base outside the gene matches.

The gene calls are TRBV5-6 and TRBJ2-2; D gene unclear. The CDR3 is made up of 13 amino acids. The ends were cut back, 0 bases at V and 6 bases at J, with 6 bases in the middle. Germline CDR1 SGHDT, CDR2 YYEEEE. The CDR3 DNA reads as TGTGCCAGCAGCTTGGGAGGCTCCGGGGAGCTGTTTTTT. This encodes CASSLGGSGELFF.

This chain connects TRBV4-2 to TRBJ1-6; 8 bases match TRBD1. This CDR3 has 19 amino acids. V lost 0 bases, J lost 0 bases, and 7 bases stayed unmatched. Germline values: CDR1 LGHNA, CDR2 YNFKEQ. CDR3 DNA: TGTGCCAGCAGCCAAGACCCTCGGACAGGGAGCTCCTATAATTCACCCCTCCACTTT. It encodes CASSQDPRTGSSYNSPLHF.

This sequence joins TRBV9 and TRBJ1-6, with TRBD1 matching 10 bases. The germline V gene has CDR1 SGDLS and CDR2 YYNGEE. The junction had 10 bases not matched to a gene; V was cut back by 4 bases and J by 9 bases. There are 16 residues in the CDR3. CDR3 sequence reads: CASSPRQGAGVSPLHF. The CDR3 DNA follows: TGTGCCAGCAGCCCCAGACAGGGGGCAGGGGTTTCACCCCTCCACTTT.

The gene calls are TRBV6-1 and TRBJ1-1; possible D gene TRBD1, 5 bases. The CDR3 is 14 amino acids. CDR1 is MNHNS and CDR2 is SASEGT in the germline V gene. Trimming cost V 0 bases and J 4 bases, with 9 bases left between them. CDR3 loop: CASSEARAVTEAFF. DNA for the CDR3: TGTGCCAGCAGTGAAGCCAGGGCAGTCACTGAAGCTTTCTTT.

V is TRBV19 and J is TRBJ1-6, with D possibly being TRBD1 (5 bases). This CDR3 contains 16 residues. Germline V gene data show CDR1 as LNHDA and CDR2 as SQIVND (reference sequence). Between the trimmed V and J ends, which lost 6 bases and 9 bases, there was a span of 21 bases. The DNA for the CDR3 is TGTGCCAGTAGGGATCAAGGGGCCCTGGGGCGTTCACCCCTCCACTTT. It encodes CASRDQGALGRSPLHF.

The chain carries TRBV18 and TRBJ1-4, with D hard to call. Germline assignment: CDR1 KGHSH and CDR2 LQKENI. Trimming pared 2 bases from V and 10 bases from J, leaving 8 bases between. The CDR3 totals 12 residues. CDR3 bases: TGTGCCAGCTCACCAGGAGGAGGAAAACTGTTTTTT. Encoded protein: CASSPGGGKLFF.

CDR3 sequence (DNA): TGTGCCAGCAGCCAGAGGACTAGCGGGATCTACGAGCAGTACTTC. Its protein product is CASSQRTSGIYEQYF. V is TRBV3-1 (or the pseudogene TRBV3-2) and J is TRBJ2-7; 12 nucleotides line up with TRBD2. The CDR3 loop spans 15 amino acids. Unmatched junction bases numbered 3, after V lost 3 bases and J lost 3 bases. Germline V CDR1 and CDR2: LGHDT, YNNKEL (reference sequence).